These 16 T cell receptor beta chains were all obtained from the same sample, sequenced in a study of T cell changes during pregnancy in multiple sclerosis. Libraries were prepared by immunoSEQ multiplex PCR; TCRdb keeps only in-frame clonotypes and omits some of them. This sample has about 110,000 clones, with roughly nine tenths found just once. The sample here was peripheral blood, taken after pregnancy. Source of these receptors: a female donor with multiple sclerosis, enrolled in a pregnancy study.

This clone has a single count. The V gene is TRBV7-2, the J gene TRBJ1-4, with 8 bases lining up with TRBD1. J gave up 4 bases and V 5 bases, and 9 bases lay outside the gene matches. The CDR3 spans 16 residues. In germline, CDR1 is SGHTA, CDR2 FQGNSA. DNA of the CDR3: TGTGCCAGCAGCGTACTGGACAGGGTTCGTAATGAAAAACTGTTTTTT. It codes for CASSVLDRVRNEKLFF.

The chain combines TRBV7-9 with TRBJ2-3; D unresolved. Trimming cost V 5 bases and J 0 bases, with 6 bases left between them. Germline-derived CDR1 and CDR2 are SEHNR and FQNEAQ (reference sequence). The length of the CDR3 is 13 residues. The CDR3 loop is CASSSTSTDTQYF. The CDR3 DNA follows: TGTGCCAGCAGCAGTACTAGCACAGATACGCAGTATTTT.

The genes are TRBV5-8 and TRBJ2-1; TRBD1 matches at 9 bases. Trimming removed 3 bases from V and 5 bases from J; junction bases left unmatched: 6. Per the germline V gene, CDR1 is SGHTS and CDR2 is YDEGEE. This CDR3 comprises 15 residues. The CDR3 protein is CASSSTGGWDNEQFF. CDR3 sequence (DNA): TGTGCCAGCAGCTCCACAGGGGGCTGGGACAATGAGCAGTTCTTC. Full variable domain (remainder filled in from reference TRBV5-8 and TRBJ2-1): EAGVTQSPTHLIKTRGQQATLRCSPISGHTSVYWYQQALGLGLQFLLWYDEGEERNRGNFPPRFSGRQFPNYSSELNVNALELEDSALYLCASSSTGGWDNEQFFGPGTRLTVL.

A single count supports this clone. J is TRBJ1-1 and V is TRBV27; 12 nucleotides line up with TRBD1. Germline V gives CDR1 MNHEY, CDR2 SMNVEV (reference sequence). This CDR3 comprises 17 residues. V was clipped by 3 bases and J by 4 bases; unmatched bases: 9. CDR3 residues: CASSLEPPGQGATEAFF. The CDR3 region has the DNA TGTGCCAGCAGTTTGGAGCCTCCGGGACAGGGGGCCACTGAAGCTTTCTTT.

The V call is TRBV5-6, the J call TRBJ1-2; no clear D gene. The germline V gene has CDR1 SGHDT and CDR2 YYEEEE. The V end was cut by 1 base, the J end by 5 bases, with 15 bases between. The CDR3 has 15 residues. CDR3 protein: CASSLLSRAEYGYTF. The DNA of the CDR3 is TGTGCCAGCAGCTTGCTTTCGAGGGCAGAATATGGCTACACCTTC.

This chain connects TRBV6-5 to TRBJ1-5; D is unresolved. Germline-derived CDR1 and CDR2 are MNHEY and SVGAGI. This CDR3 has 15 residues. Deletions cut 0 bases from V and 4 bases from J, with 10 bases between. CDR3 DNA sequence: TGTGCCAGCAGTTACTCGTCCGGCAGGAATCAGCCCCAGCATTTT. It specifies CASSYSSGRNQPQHF.

The genes are TRBV10-3 and TRBJ1-4; tentative D call: TRBD1 (5 bases). V was pared by 3 bases and J by 4 bases, with 18 bases between. CDR3 size: 17 residues. Germline V CDR1 and CDR2: ENHRY, SYGVKD. The CDR3 bases are TGTGCCATCAGTGACCCCGCAGGGCGTTGGGGTAATGAAAAACTGTTTTTT. The encoded protein is CAISDPAGRWGNEKLFF.

J is TRBJ2-5 and V is TRBV5-4; a possible D gene is TRBD1 (6 bases). Germline CDR1 SGHNT, CDR2 YYREEE (reference sequence). V was shortened by 0 bases and J by 5 bases, with 8 bases between the two germline ends. The length of the CDR3 is 13 residues. CDR3 protein: CASSLGRGETQYF. CDR3 nucleotide sequence: TGTGCCAGCAGCTTGGGCAGGGGTGAGACCCAGTACTTC.

As DNA, the CDR3 is TGCGCCAGCAGCTTGGGACAGGGGAAGGCATTCGGGGAGCTGTTTTTT. It is translated as CASSLGQGKAFGELFF. The gene calls are TRBV5-1 and TRBJ2-2; 8 nucleotides agree with TRBD1. The germline V gene has CDR1 SGHRS and CDR2 YFSETQ. J lost 7 bases, V lost 0 bases, and 8 bases had no gene match. This CDR3 region has 16 residues.

The chain joins TRBV7-9 to TRBJ2-5; TRBD1 might be the D (5 bases). The CDR3 consists of 18 residues. Trimming shortened V by 1 base and J by 5 bases, and 23 bases separated the two germline ends. The germline V gene has CDR1 SEHNR and CDR2 FQNEAQ (reference sequence). CDR3 nucleotide sequence: TGTGCCAGCAGCTTAGAAGGGTCCACCCAGGGTTTCGTCGAGACCCAGTACTTC. Translated, it gives CASSLEGSTQGFVETQYF. Based on the CDR3 plus reference TRBV7-9 and TRBJ2-5, the full variable domain is DTGVSQNPRHKITKRGQNVTFRCDPISEHNRLYWYRQTLGQGPEFLTYFQNEAQLEKSRLLSDRFSAERPKGSFSTLEIQRTEQGDSAMYLCASSLEGSTQGFVETQYFGPGTRLLVL.

V gene TRBV10-3 combines with J gene TRBJ2-1, with 9 bases matching TRBD1. Per the germline V gene, CDR1 is ENHRY and CDR2 is SYGVKD. The length of the CDR3 is 20 residues. Trimming took 0 bases from V and 7 from J; bases not matched to a gene: 19. Written as DNA, the CDR3 is TGTGCCATCAGTGAGTCCGCGGGGACAGGGAGGGGAGGGCGAGCTAATGAGCAGTTCTTC. Amino acid sequence: CAISESAGTGRGGRANEQFF.

The chain recombines TRBV5-1 with TRBJ2-1, with 13 nucleotides matching TRBD2. Germline V CDR1 and CDR2: SGHRS, YFSETQ. CDR3 length equals 17 residues. The junction had 6 bases not matched to a gene; V was cut back by 4 bases and J by 2 bases. DNA for the CDR3: TGCGCCAGCAGCCCGAGGACTAGCGGGGGTCCCTACAATGAGCAGTTCTTC. This codes for CASSPRTSGGPYNEQFF.

V and J are TRBV5-8 and TRBJ1-5; D is uncertain. The CDR3 runs to 14 residues. V was clipped by 4 bases and J by 9 bases, with 17 bases between them. Germline CDR1 SGHTS, CDR2 YDEGEE. CDR3 DNA: TGTGCCAGCAGCCGAGCCGTAGCCTTGGGGCCCCAGCATTTT. The encoded protein is CASSRAVALGPQHF.

This clone was counted once. The rearrangement links TRBV6-1 to TRBJ1-5; D is ambiguous. Germline CDR1 MNHNS, CDR2 SASEGT. V shed 2 bases and J shed 1 base, with 12 bases lying between them. This CDR3 region has 16 residues. Written as DNA, the CDR3 is TGTGCCAGCAGTGAAAACGGGCGCGGGAGCAATCAGCCCCAGCATTTT. It translates to CASSENGRGSNQPQHF.

The chain is built from TRBV27 and TRBJ1-1; D is possibly TRBD1 (5 bases). The CDR3 runs 12 residues. The ends were cut back, 6 bases at V and 11 bases at J, with 16 bases in the middle. Germline CDR1 MNHEY, CDR2 SMNVEV (reference sequence). The CDR3 loop reads CASRDYRSGAFF. As DNA, the CDR3 is TGTGCCAGCAGGGATTACAGGTCTGGGGCTTTCTTT.

This sequence joins TRBV6-1 and TRBJ2-5; D not resolved. The length of the CDR3 is 11 residues. V was shortened by 4 bases and J by 4 bases, with 4 bases between the two germline ends. Germline CDR1 and CDR2: MNHNS and SASEGT. The CDR3 reads CASSVVETQYF. In DNA, the CDR3 is TGTGCCAGCAGTGTAGTAGAGACCCAGTACTTC.